The rows below give T cell receptor beta chains drawn from one sample of a study of T cell repertoires in cytomegalovirus infection. One entry per CDR3 protein results from TCRdb running MiXCR on the reads. Here the sample spans more than 140,000 distinct CDR3 sequences, about 6% being singletons. The sample was PBMCs. These receptors all stem from a human donor in good health (CMV status not recorded). Some clones in this sample may be carry-over from other donors' samples. CDR3s include the opening cysteine and the closing phenylalanine or tryptophan. D genes are given only for firm matches. Only some rows state a clone size, as once, few, many or a class for expanded clones.

v_gene	abundance	d_gene	j_gene	CDR3aa	CDR3nt
TRBV27	many	TRBD1	TRBJ1-6	CASSLSAPGQARRNSPLHF	TGTGCCAGCAGTTTATCGGCCCCGGGACAGGCGAGGAGAAATTCACCCCTCCACTTT
TRBV15	NA	NA	TRBJ1-5	CATSRGRRSNQPQHF	TGTGCCACCAGCAGAGGTAGGCGGAGCAATCAGCCCCAGCATTTT
TRBV7-3	many	NA	TRBJ1-2	CASSNGPYYGYTF	TGTGCCAGCAGCAACGGACCATACTATGGCTACACCTTC
TRBV2	NA	NA	TRBJ2-3	CASRYHPTDTQYF	TGTGCCAGCAGATATCATCCCACAGATACGCAGTATTTT
TRBV10-3	many	NA	TRBJ1-1	CAIKGEVRNTEAFF	TGTGCCATCAAAGGGGAGGTACGAAACACTGAAGCTTTCTTT
TRBV7-9	many	TRBD1	TRBJ2-2	CASSGTANTGELFF	TGTGCCAGCAGCGGGACAGCGAACACCGGGGAGCTGTTTTTT
TRBV7-2	many	TRBD1	TRBJ2-7	CASSLILGTGSRREQYF	TGTGCCAGCAGCTTAATCCTGGGGACAGGAAGCCGTCGGGAGCAGTACTTC
TRBV19	many	NA	TRBJ2-1	CASSLQGKNEQFF	TGTGCCAGTAGTCTACAGGGAAAGAATGAGCAGTTCTTC
TRBV4-1	many	TRBD1	TRBJ1-2	CASSQLDRENYGYTF	TGCGCCAGCAGCCAATTGGACAGGGAGAACTATGGCTACACCTTC
TRBV19	few	TRBD2	TRBJ2-2	CASTYPSGAGTGELFF	TGTGCCAGTACCTACCCTAGCGGGGCGGGAACCGGGGAGCTGTTTTTT
TRBV20-1	NA	NA	TRBJ2-4	CSARDTTGLNIQYF	TGCAGTGCTAGAGATACCACAGGGCTAAACATTCAGTACTTC
TRBV7-9	many	NA	TRBJ2-7	CASSLGQVGSYEQYF	TGTGCCAGCAGCTTAGGTCAGGTGGGATCCTACGAGCAGTACTTC
TRBV6-2/TRBV6-3	many	NA	TRBJ2-7	CASSPGLRGAGEYEQYF	TGTGCCAGCAGTCCAGGTCTACGGGGAGCAGGGGAGTACGAGCAGTACTTC
TRBV5-6	many	NA	TRBJ1-1	CASSLGVRNTEAFF	TGTGCCAGCAGCTTAGGGGTACGGAACACTGAAGCTTTCTTT
TRBV9	NA	NA	TRBJ2-1	CASSVDRSSYNEQFF	TGTGCCAGCAGCGTTGATCGGAGCTCCTACAATGAGCAGTTCTTC
TRBV12-3/TRBV12-4	NA	NA	TRBJ1-5	CASSLLGSFQPQHF	TGTGCCAGCAGTCTCCTTGGGAGTTTCCAGCCCCAGCATTTT
TRBV7-2	many	TRBD2	TRBJ2-1	CASSFPLSGGARQFF	TGTGCCAGCAGCTTCCCCCTTAGCGGGGGGGCCCGGCAGTTCTTC
TRBV5-1	many	NA	TRBJ2-5	CASSLTGTAIQETQYF	TGCGCCAGCAGCTTGACGGGGACTGCAATTCAAGAGACCCAGTACTTC
TRBV2	many	TRBD1	TRBJ1-3	CASSPGTGGNTIYF	TGTGCCAGCAGTCCCGGGACAGGTGGAAACACCATATATTTT
TRBV7-9	many	TRBD2	TRBJ2-3	CASSFSSGGTTSTDTQYF	TGTGCCAGCAGCTTTTCGAGCGGGGGAACTACTAGCACAGATACGCAGTATTTT
TRBV7-2	many	NA	TRBJ1-5	CASSLTQGSNQPQHF	TGTGCCAGCAGCTTGACCCAGGGCAGTAACCAGCCCCAGCATTTT
TRBV29-1	NA	NA	TRBJ1-1	CSVEPTGVTEAFF	TGCAGCGTTGAACCTACGGGTGTCACTGAAGCTTTCTTT
TRBV28	many	NA	TRBJ1-1	CASSTGRNTEAFF	TGTGCCAGCAGTACAGGGAGGAACACTGAAGCTTTCTTT
TRBV6-5	many	NA	TRBJ2-1	CASSGVAYNEQFF	TGTGCCAGCTCTGGGGTCGCCTACAATGAGCAGTTCTTC
TRBV18	NA	NA	TRBJ2-4	CASSPAGLLAKNIQYF	TGTGCCAGCTCACCTGCCGGGCTCCTAGCCAAAAACATTCAGTACTTC
TRBV5-4	NA	NA	TRBJ1-1	CASSLDGFEAFF	TGTGCCAGCAGCTTGGATGGATTTGAAGCTTTCTTT
TRBV7-3	NA	TRBD2	TRBJ2-1	CASGLAAHEQFF	TGTGCCAGCGGGCTAGCGGCCCATGAGCAGTTCTTC
TRBV12-3/TRBV12-4	many	NA	TRBJ1-4	CASSYGPKLFF	TGTGCCAGCAGTTACGGTCCAAAACTGTTTTTT
TRBV20-1	few	NA	TRBJ2-5	CSVTGITETQYF	TGCAGTGTAACAGGAATAACAGAGACCCAGTACTTC
TRBV28	many	NA	TRBJ1-2	CASSLEGHYGYTF	TGTGCCAGCAGTTTGGAGGGCCACTATGGCTACACCTTC
TRBV7-9	many	NA	TRBJ1-2	CASSSVGLGAFGYTF	TGTGCCAGCAGCTCGGTCGGTTTGGGGGCATTTGGCTACACCTTC
TRBV28	NA	NA	TRBJ1-5	CASSPGTNNQPQHF	TGTGCCAGCAGTCCAGGGACCAATAATCAGCCCCAGCATTTT
TRBV5-1	many	NA	TRBJ1-1	CASSLVAVARLNTEAFF	TGCGCCAGCAGCCTCGTGGCGGTGGCGCGATTGAACACTGAAGCTTTCTTT
TRBV28	NA	TRBD1	TRBJ2-7	CASSPSAGTGNPF	TGTGCCAGCAGTCCTTCCGCCGGGACAGGGAACCCATTC
TRBV19	many	TRBD1	TRBJ1-4	CASSIGTGIQGEKLFF	TGTGCCAGTAGTATAGGGACAGGGATTCAAGGTGAAAAACTGTTTTTT
TRBV20-1	many	NA	TRBJ2-5	CSARDPQGGRQETQYF	TGCAGTGCTAGAGATCCCCAGGGTGGTCGGCAAGAGACCCAGTACTTC
TRBV20-1	few	TRBD2	TRBJ2-3	CSAGDGGLTDTQYF	TGCAGTGCCGGGGATGGGGGACTAACAGATACGCAGTATTTT
TRBV12-3/TRBV12-4	many	NA	TRBJ2-1	CASSLVTGPNNEQFF	TGTGCCAGCAGTTTAGTCACAGGACCAAACAATGAGCAGTTCTTC
TRBV7-2	many	NA	TRBJ2-3	CASTKTDTQYF	TGTGCCAGCACCAAAACAGATACGCAGTATTTT
TRBV7-3	NA	NA	TRBJ2-2	CASSYRVHGELFF	TGTGCCAGCAGCTACAGGGTCCACGGGGAGCTGTTTTTT
TRBV28	many	TRBD2	TRBJ2-6	CASSRLAGGLGANVLTF	TGTGCCAGCAGCCGACTAGCGGGGGGGCTCGGGGCCAACGTCCTGACTTTC
TRBV12-3/TRBV12-4	many	NA	TRBJ2-5	CASSLNVETQYF	TGTGCCAGCAGCCTAAACGTAGAGACCCAGTACTTC
TRBV25-1	few	NA	TRBJ2-7	CASGKGPPYEQYF	TGTGCCAGCGGCAAAGGGCCTCCCTACGAGCAGTACTTC
TRBV20-1	few	NA	TRBJ1-2	CSARVLRASGYTF	TGCAGTGCTAGAGTTTTGCGGGCTTCTGGCTACACCTTC
TRBV19	NA	NA	TRBJ1-5	CASSPRDQPQHF	TGTGCCAGTAGTCCCCGCGATCAGCCCCAGCATTTT
TRBV7-2	many	NA	TRBJ2-5	CASSLGASQETQYF	TGTGCCAGCAGCTTAGGGGCCTCCCAAGAGACCCAGTACTTC
TRBV6-2/TRBV6-3	few	TRBD1	TRBJ2-7	CASRPGQGADEQYF	TGTGCCAGCAGACCGGGACAGGGGGCGGACGAGCAGTACTTC
TRBV11-1	many	TRBD2	TRBJ2-7	CASSLLGGIDEQYF	TGTGCCAGCAGCTTATTGGGGGGGATCGACGAGCAGTACTTC
TRBV28	few	TRBD2	TRBJ2-7	CASSLGGEVSYEQYF	TGTGCCAGCAGTTTAGGGGGGGAGGTCTCCTACGAGCAGTACTTC
TRBV29-1	many	TRBD1	TRBJ1-3	CSADPTGARNTIYF	TGCAGCGCCGACCCGACAGGGGCAAGAAACACCATATATTTT
TRBV7-8	many	NA	TRBJ2-5	CASSLGQHQETQYF	TGTGCCAGCAGCCTAGGACAGCATCAAGAGACCCAGTACTTC
TRBV24-1	many	NA	TRBJ2-5	CATSDQLDQETQYF	TGTGCCACCAGTGATCAACTGGACCAAGAGACCCAGTACTTC
TRBV4-2	many	TRBD1	TRBJ1-6	CASSQPEGQGNSPLHF	TGTGCCAGCAGCCAACCCGAGGGACAGGGGAATTCACCCCTCCACTTT
TRBV29-1	NA	TRBD1	TRBJ1-1	CSVEDPGQGNTEAFF	TGCAGCGTTGAAGATCCCGGACAGGGGAACACTGAAGCTTTCTTT